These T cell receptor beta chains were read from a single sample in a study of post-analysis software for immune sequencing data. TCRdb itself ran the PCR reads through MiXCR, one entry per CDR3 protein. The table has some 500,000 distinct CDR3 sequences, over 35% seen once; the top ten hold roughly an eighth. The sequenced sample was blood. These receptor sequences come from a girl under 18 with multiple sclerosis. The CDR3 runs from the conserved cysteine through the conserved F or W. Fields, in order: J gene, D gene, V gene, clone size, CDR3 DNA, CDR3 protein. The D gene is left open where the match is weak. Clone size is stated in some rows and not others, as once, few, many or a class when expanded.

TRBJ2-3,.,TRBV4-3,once,TGCGCCAGCAGCCAAGATTCGGGCGGGGTCACAGATACGCAGTATTTT,CASSQDSGGVTDTQYF
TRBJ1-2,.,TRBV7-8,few,TGTGCCAGCAGCCGAGAGGGGTTATATGGCTACACCTTC,CASSREGLYGYTF
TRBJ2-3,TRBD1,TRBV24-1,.,TGTGCCACCAGTGTCGACCGAGGGACAGGCCGAACAGATACGCAGTATTTT,CATSVDRGTGRTDTQYF
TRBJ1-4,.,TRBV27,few,TGTGCCAGCAGTTTATTATCCGGGGGCAAGGAAAAACTGTTTTTT,CASSLLSGGKEKLFF
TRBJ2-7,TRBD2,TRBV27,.,TGTGCCAGCAGTGGGACTAGCGGCCACTCCTACGAGCAGTACTTC,CASSGTSGHSYEQYF
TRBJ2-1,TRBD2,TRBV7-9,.,TGTGCCAGCAGCCCCCCGACTAGCCCTAACAATGAGCAGTTCTTC,CASSPPTSPNNEQFF
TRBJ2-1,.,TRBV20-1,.,TGCAGTGCTAGTTCTCTCAAAGGGAATGAGCAGTTCTTC,CSASSLKGNEQFF
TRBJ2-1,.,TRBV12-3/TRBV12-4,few,TGTGCCAGCGTTCCCGAAAGTCGAAATGAGCAGTTCTTC,CASVPESRNEQFF
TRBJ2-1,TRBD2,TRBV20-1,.,TGCAGTGCTAGCAGGCGGGAGTGGCCCAATGAGCAGTTCTTC,CSASRREWPNEQFF
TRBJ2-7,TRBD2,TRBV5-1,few,TGCGCCAGCAGCTTCTCCGGGACTAGCGGGAGAGGGTCCTACGAGCAGTACTTC,CASSFSGTSGRGSYEQYF
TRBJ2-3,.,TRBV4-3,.,TGCGCCAGCAGCCCTTCCGTTTCGGACTATACGCAGTATTTT,CASSPSVSDYTQYF
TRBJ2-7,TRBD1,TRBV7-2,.,TGTGCCAGCAGCAACCGACAGGGAACCTCCTACGAGCAGTACTTC,CASSNRQGTSYEQYF
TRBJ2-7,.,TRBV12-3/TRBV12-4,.,TGTGCCAGCAGTTTAGGGGTCCACGAGCAGTACTTC,CASSLGVHEQYF
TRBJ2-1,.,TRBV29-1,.,TGCAGCGTGGGCCGGGACTTCAGCAATGAGCAGTTCTTC,CSVGRDFSNEQFF
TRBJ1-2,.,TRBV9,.,TGTGCCAGCAGCGTAGACCCAGGGCTTAACTATGGCTACACCTTC,CASSVDPGLNYGYTF
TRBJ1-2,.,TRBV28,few,TGTGCCAGCAGTGCGGGACGACCTAACTATGGCTACACCTTC,CASSAGRPNYGYTF
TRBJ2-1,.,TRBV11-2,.,TGTGCCAGCAGCTTAGTTACCGCGGGGGAGCAGTTCTTC,CASSLVTAGEQFF
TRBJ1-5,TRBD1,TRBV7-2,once,TGTGCCAGCAGCTTACAAGGGGGCGGTAAGCCCCAGCATTTT,CASSLQGGGKPQHF
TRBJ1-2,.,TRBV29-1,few,TGCAGCGTTGATGGGGACCGAAGCCCCTATGGCTACACCTTC,CSVDGDRSPYGYTF
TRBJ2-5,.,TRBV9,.,TGTGCCAGCAGCGTAAGAGATGGCCAAGAGACCCAGTACTTC,CASSVRDGQETQYF
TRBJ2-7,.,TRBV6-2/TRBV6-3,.,TGTGCCAGCAATAACTTCGGGGCCTCCTACGAGCAGTACTTC,CASNNFGASYEQYF
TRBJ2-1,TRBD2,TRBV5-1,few,TGCGCCAGCAGCTTGGGTGGGAGGGCCCACAATGAGCAGTTCTTC,CASSLGGRAHNEQFF
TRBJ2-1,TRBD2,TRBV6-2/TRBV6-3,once,TGTGCCAGCAGTTACCCGGGACTAGCGGGAGGGCCGATCTCGCCATGCAATGAGCAGTTCTTC,CASSYPGLAGGPISPCNEQFF
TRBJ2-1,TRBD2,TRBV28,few,TGTGCCAGCACCTCGGGCAGGGGTGAAGGCGGGAGGGTTTACAATGAGCAGTTCTTC,CASTSGRGEGGRVYNEQFF
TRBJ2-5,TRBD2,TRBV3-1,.,TGTGCCAGCAGCCAAGAATGGCTAGCGGGAGAGACCCAGTACTTC,CASSQEWLAGETQYF
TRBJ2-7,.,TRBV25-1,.,TGTGCCAGCAGTTCTTGGGGGGCCTCTGCCTACGAGCAGTACTTC,CASSSWGASAYEQYF
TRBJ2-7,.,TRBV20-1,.,TGCAGTGCCAGGGGGCGGGGGACCTACGAGCAGTACTTC,CSARGRGTYEQYF
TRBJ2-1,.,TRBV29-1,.,TGCAGCGTTGGTAGCCCCGTGAATGAGCAGTTCTTC,CSVGSPVNEQFF
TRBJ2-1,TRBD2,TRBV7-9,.,TGTGCCAGCAGCATAGAGTTTCGGGGGGACAATGAGCAGTTCTTC,CASSIEFRGDNEQFF
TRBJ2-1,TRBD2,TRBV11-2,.,TGTGCCAGCAGCCGCGGACTAGCGGGAGAATCCTACAATGAGCAGTTCTTC,CASSRGLAGESYNEQFF
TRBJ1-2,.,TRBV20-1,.,TGCAGTGCTAGAGATGAGTTTGACTATGGCTACACCTTC,CSARDEFDYGYTF
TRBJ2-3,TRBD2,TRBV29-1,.,TGCAGTCTTAGGACTAGCGGGAGTAAGGATACGCAGTATTTT,CSLRTSGSKDTQYF
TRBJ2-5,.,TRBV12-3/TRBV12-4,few,TGTGCCAGCAGCTTATCCCCAGGGCAGGGCCCAGAATCGGAGACCCAGTACTTC,CASSLSPGQGPESETQYF
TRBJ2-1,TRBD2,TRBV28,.,TGTGCCAGCAGTACCTGGGGGCTAGCGGGAGCCAATGAGCAGTTCTTC,CASSTWGLAGANEQFF
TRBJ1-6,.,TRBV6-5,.,TGTGCCAGCAGTTACGGGCTCTCGGGGAATTCACCCCTCCACTTT,CASSYGLSGNSPLHF
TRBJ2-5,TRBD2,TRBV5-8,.,TGTGCCAGCAGCTTGGTGATAGCGGGAGCCCAAGAGACCCAGTACTTC,CASSLVIAGAQETQYF
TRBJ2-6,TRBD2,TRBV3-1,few,TGTGCCAGCAGCCGTAGCGGGAGGGCCCTCTCTGGGGCCAACGTCCTGACTTTC,CASSRSGRALSGANVLTF
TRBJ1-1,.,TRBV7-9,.,TGTGCCAGCAGTCAAGGAGGTGGCAGGGGAGAGATCCACACTGAAGCTTTCTTT,CASSQGGGRGEIHTEAFF
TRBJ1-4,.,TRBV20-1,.,TGCAGTGCCACTAAGATCAGGGGAAGGGAAAAACGGTTTTTT,CSATKIRGREKRFF
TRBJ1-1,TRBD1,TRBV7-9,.,TGTGCCAGCAGACAACAGGGGTCGAGCACTGAAGCTTTCTTT,CASRQQGSSTEAFF
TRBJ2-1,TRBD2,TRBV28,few,TGTGCCAGCAGAAACCGCAGGGCGGGAGGGTACTACAATGAGCAGTTCTTC,CASRNRRAGGYYNEQFF
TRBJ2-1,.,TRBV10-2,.,TGCGCCAGCAGTGAAGTAGGAAATGAGCAGTTCTTC,CASSEVGNEQFF
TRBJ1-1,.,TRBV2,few,TGTGCCAGCAGTCCCATTCCAAACACTGAAGCTTTCTTT,CASSPIPNTEAFF